This note documents a single T cell receptor beta chain sequence. Its antigen is not known. The CDR3 totals 15 residues. CDR1 MNHNS and CDR2 SASEGT come from the germline V gene. V lost 2 bases to trimming and J lost 4 bases, with 12 bases between them. The data belong to a study of T cell responses to AZD1222 COVID-19 vaccine. Broader study findings: Only 5 to 7 AZD1222 recipients were seropositive at baseline.

TCRdb keeps only in-frame clones here, not all; method: immunoSEQ multiplex PCR. The sample consists of some 120,000 clones, approximately 93% of them appearing once. Sequencing was performed on peripheral blood, taken on day 0 of AZD1222 vaccination. This chain links TRBV6-1 with TRBJ1-5; D not resolved. The sequence came from an adult in good health. This chain's CDR3 is CASSEMLARNQPQHF. Written as DNA, the CDR3 is TGTGCCAGCAGTGAAATGTTGGCACGAAATCAGCCCCAGCATTTT.